A single sample gave rise to the 27 T cell receptor beta chains below, sequenced in a study of blood T cell repertoires in COVID-19. Sequencing was performed with immunoSEQ multiplex PCR; in TCRdb, only in-frame clones are kept and a portion is missing. The table lists hundreds of thousands of clones, over 80% of them singletons, with 2.5% to 3% in the top ten. The sample comprised PBMCs or T cells enriched from blood (not recorded which). These receptors all come from a woman aged 30 to 39 with acute COVID-19.

The chain uses TRBV7-2 and TRBJ1-3; the D is unclear. The CDR3 runs to 15 residues. V lost 0 bases and J 0 bases, leaving 6 bases between the germline ends. Germline loops: CDR1 SGHTA, CDR2 FQGNSA. CDR3 bases: TGTGCCAGCAGCTTAGCCTCGTCCTCTGGAAACACCATATATTTT. This codes for CASSLASSSGNTIYF.

This clone was picked up a small number of times. Other DNA sequences within the sample encode an identical CDR3. This chain uses TRBV12-3 or TRBV12-4 with TRBJ1-2; the D gene is possibly TRBD1 (6 bases). CDR3 length equals 12 residues. V was trimmed by 8 bases and J by 6 bases, leaving 13 bases between them. CDR3 loop: CASRRGGDGYTF. In DNA form, the CDR3 reads TGTGCCAGCCGTAGAGGGGGGGATGGCTACACCTTC.

The chain recombines TRBV14 with TRBJ2-1; TRBD2 matches at 11 bases. Germline lookup yields CDR1 SGHDN and CDR2 FVKESK. The trim removed 1 base at V and 6 bases at J, leaving 17 bases unmatched. This CDR3 region has 20 residues. CDR3 DNA sequence: TGTGCCAGCAGCCAAGGGAGCAGCCTAGCGGGGGGCCCTATACCCAATGAGCAGTTCTTC. Its protein is CASSQGSSLAGGPIPNEQFF.

The chain recombines TRBV7-6 with TRBJ2-1; 10 bases agree with TRBD2. The CDR3 is made up of 16 amino acids. The trim removed 5 bases at V and 4 bases at J, leaving 8 bases unmatched. CDR1 and CDR2 from the germline V gene are SGHVS and FNYEAQ. In DNA, the CDR3 is TGTGCCAGCAGCCTACCTAGCGGGGGAGTTTACAATGAGCAGTTCTTC. It encodes CASSLPSGGVYNEQFF.

The gene calls are TRBV3-1 (or the pseudogene TRBV3-2) and TRBJ1-1; 7 nucleotides line up with TRBD1. The CDR3 sequence is 14 residues long. CDR1 is LGHDT, CDR2 YNNKEL, per germline (reference sequence). Trimming cost V 4 bases and J 3 bases; bases outside gene matches: 5. The chain's CDR3 is CASSPTGWDTEAFF. For the CDR3, the DNA is TGTGCCAGCAGCCCGACAGGGTGGGACACTGAAGCTTTCTTT.

The chain carries TRBV12-3 or TRBV12-4 and TRBJ1-2; unclear D gene. V was pared by 3 bases and J by 4 bases, with 6 bases between. The CDR3 consists of 12 residues. Here the CDR3 DNA reads TGTGCCAGCAGTTTGTACAGCTATGGCTACACCTTC. Its translation: CASSLYSYGYTF.

The V call is TRBV10-3, the J call TRBJ2-7; D might be TRBD1 (6 bases). Between the trimmed V and J ends, which lost 8 bases and 4 bases, there was a span of 18 bases. Germline loops: CDR1 ENHRY, CDR2 SYGVKD. The CDR3 totals 14 residues. The CDR3 bases are TGTGCCATCGGGCGCCCAGGGGTCAGGTACGAGCAGTACTTC. Protein product: CAIGRPGVRYEQYF.

The V gene is TRBV15, the J gene TRBJ1-3; TRBD1 agrees at 7 bases. The junction had 5 bases not matched to a gene; V was cut back by 2 bases and J by 10 bases. The V gene's germline CDR1 is LNHNV and CDR2 YYDKDF (reference sequence). This CDR3 comprises 13 residues. The CDR3 bases are TGTGCCACCAGCAGACCTGACAGGGCAACCATATATTTT. Amino acid sequence: CATSRPDRATIYF.

V is TRBV7-9 and J is TRBJ1-6, with TRBD1 matching over 9 bases. Germline-derived CDR1 and CDR2 are SEHNR and FQNEAQ (reference sequence). J lost 8 bases, V lost 4 bases, and 6 bases had no gene match. The CDR3 has 15 amino acids. The CDR3 nucleotides read TGTGCCAGCAGCTACGGGACAGGGCTTTATTCACCCCTCCACTTT. It specifies CASSYGTGLYSPLHF.

The V call is TRBV6-2 or TRBV6-3, the J call TRBJ1-6; D not resolved. Looked up from germline, CDR1 is MNHEY and CDR2 is SVGEGT. The CDR3 is 15 amino acids. Trimming removed 2 bases from V and 5 bases from J, with 10 bases in between. The DNA of the CDR3 is TGTGCCAGCAGTTACACGGGGATCGATAATTCACCCCTCCACTTT. Its translation: CASSYTGIDNSPLHF.

This clone was seen only a few times. The chain couples TRBV12-3 or TRBV12-4 to TRBJ1-6, with D unresolved. The V gene lost 4 bases and the J gene lost 8 bases, with 9 bases spanning the gap. The CDR3 is made up of 13 amino acids. The CDR3 nucleotides are TGTGCCAGCAGTTCATCCTCGGATTCACCCCTCCACTTT. This gives the protein CASSSSSDSPLHF.

The chain uses TRBV11-3 and TRBJ2-1, with 10 positions matching TRBD1. The CDR3 is 18 amino acids. V lost 0 bases to trimming and J lost 6 bases; unmatched junction nucleotides: 11. CDR1 is SGHNT, CDR2 YENEEA, per germline. CDR3 in DNA: TGTGCCAGCAGCTTAGATAAACTGGGACAGGGGTCAAGCAATGAGCAGTTCTTC. It is translated as CASSLDKLGQGSSNEQFF. The full variable domain, rest sourced from reference TRBV11-3 and TRBJ2-1, is EAGVVQSPRYKIIEKKQPVAFWCNPISGHNTLYWYLQNLGQGPELLIRYENEEAVDDSQLPKDRFSAERLKGVDSTLKIQPAELGDSAVYLCASSLDKLGQGSSNEQFFGPGTRLTVL.

This chain joins TRBV5-8 and TRBJ2-3; 7 bases are shared with TRBD1. CDR1 is SGHTS and CDR2 is YDEGEE in the germline V gene. V gave up 7 bases and J gave up 2 bases; unmatched junction bases: 7. This CDR3 is built from 14 residues. CDR3 loop: CASLDRVITDTQYF. As DNA, the CDR3 is TGTGCCAGCCTCGACAGGGTAATCACAGATACGCAGTATTTT.

The gene calls are TRBV10-3 and TRBJ1-3; TRBD1 might be the D (6 bases). The germline gives CDR1 ENHRY, CDR2 SYGVKD. Trimming took off 3 bases at V and 0 bases at J, with 12 bases between the two ends. The CDR3 runs to 16 residues. The DNA of the CDR3 is TGTGCCATCAGTGATCAGACGGACAGCTCTGGAAACACCATATATTTT. Translating gives CAISDQTDSSGNTIYF.

The chain has TRBV19 and TRBJ2-2; possible D gene TRBD1, 5 bases. Trimming pared 5 bases from V and 5 bases from J, leaving 12 bases between. The CDR3 loop spans 14 amino acids. Germline CDR1 is LNHDA and CDR2 is SQIVND (reference sequence). The CDR3 region is CASSQQVRTGELFF. DNA of the CDR3: TGTGCCAGTAGTCAACAGGTCAGAACCGGGGAGCTGTTTTTT.

This clone came up a few times. The CDR3: CASSPSQGYSEQYF. CDR3 sequence (DNA): TGTGCCAGCAGCCCCTCCCAGGGGTACAGCGAGCAGTACTTC. The genes are TRBV7-9 and TRBJ2-7, with D perhaps matching TRBD1 (6 bases). The germline CDR1 and CDR2 sequences are SEHNR and FQNEAQ (reference sequence). The CDR3 contains 14 residues. Trimming took 5 bases from V and 6 from J, leaving 17 bases between them.

The DNA for the CDR3 is TGTGCCAGCAGCTTGAAAGGGGTGGCCGGCCCCTTGAACACTGAAGCTTTCTTT. It codes for CASSLKGVAGPLNTEAFF. The rearrangement links TRBV5-6 to TRBJ1-1, with a tentative D call TRBD1 (5 bases). Trimming shortened V by 1 base and J by 0 bases, and 19 bases separated the two germline ends. The germline gives CDR1 SGHDT, CDR2 YYEEEE. The CDR3 has 18 residues.

The CDR3 DNA is TGTGCCAGCAGCCAAGCAAGTGTCTCGGCTAGGGAGCAGTACTTC. It is translated as CASSQASVSAREQYF. The rearrangement uses TRBV3-1 (or the pseudogene TRBV3-2) and TRBJ2-7, with no clear D. Trimming pared 1 base from V and 7 bases from J, leaving 17 bases between. CDR1 is LGHDT and CDR2 is YNNKEL in the germline V gene (reference sequence). The CDR3 loop spans 15 amino acids.

The rearrangement links TRBV19 to TRBJ2-5, with 10 positions matching TRBD2. This CDR3 has 14 amino acids. The V and J ends lost 5 bases and 1 base, in that order; junction bases with no gene match: 1. Germline lookup yields CDR1 LNHDA and CDR2 SQIVND (reference sequence). The CDR3 reads CASSWTSGQETQYF. DNA of the CDR3: TGTGCCAGTAGTTGGACTAGCGGCCAAGAGACCCAGTACTTC.

The J gene is TRBJ2-2, the V gene TRBV5-4; D remains unclear. Trimming removed 1 base at V and 8 bases at J, with 12 bases between. The CDR3 extends over 14 amino acids. From germline, CDR1 is SGHNT and CDR2 YYREEE (reference sequence). CDR3 loop: CASSLSTPRGELFF. CDR3 in DNA: TGTGCCAGCAGCTTGTCGACTCCCCGGGGGGAGCTGTTTTTT.

This chain joins TRBV18 and TRBJ1-1; D gene unclear. The CDR3 is made up of 13 amino acids. Trimming shortened V by 5 bases and J by 0 bases, and 7 bases separated the two germline ends. Germline CDR1 and CDR2: KGHSH and LQKENI. The CDR3 coding sequence is TGTGCCAGCTCAGGGAGCGTGAACACTGAAGCTTTCTTT. As protein: CASSGSVNTEAFF.

The J gene is TRBJ2-1, the V gene TRBV5-6, with a possible D match to TRBD2 (6 bases). CDR1 SGHDT and CDR2 YYEEEE come from the germline V gene. The CDR3 is 12 amino acids. Trimming removed 0 bases at V and 15 bases at J, with 13 bases between. The CDR3 reads CASSLVGGAPFF. DNA of the CDR3: TGTGCCAGCAGCTTGGTCGGCGGGGCGCCGTTCTTC. Filled out from reference TRBV5-6 and TRBJ2-1, the complete variable domain reads DAGVTQSPTHLIKTRGQQVTLRCSPKSGHDTVSWYQQALGQGPQFIFQYYEEEERQRGNFPDRFSGHQFPNYSSELNVNALLLGDSALYLCASSLVGGAPFFGPGTRLTVL.

The chain employs TRBV7-9 and TRBJ1-5; a possible D gene is TRBD1 (5 bases). This CDR3 contains 15 residues. The germline gives CDR1 SEHNR, CDR2 FQNEAQ (reference sequence). V dropped 4 bases and J dropped 3 bases, with 13 bases sitting between them. The CDR3 here is CASSSGASSNQPQHF. The CDR3 DNA sequence: TGTGCCAGCAGCTCTGGGGCGTCCTCCAATCAGCCCCAGCATTTT.

The chain recombines TRBV6-1 with TRBJ1-1; D not resolved. The CDR3 runs 13 residues. The ends were cut back, 1 base at V and 7 bases at J, with 10 bases in the middle. From germline, CDR1 is MNHNS and CDR2 SASEGT. CDR3 protein: CASSEVLEGEAFF. CDR3 DNA sequence: TGTGCCAGCAGTGAAGTGTTGGAGGGTGAAGCTTTCTTT.

The V call is TRBV19, the J call TRBJ2-5, with TRBD1 as a possible D gene (6 bases). V was shortened by 1 base and J by 5 bases, with 14 bases between the two germline ends. In germline, CDR1 is LNHDA, CDR2 SQIVND (reference sequence). The CDR3 runs to 15 residues. The CDR3 nucleotides are TGTGCCAGTAGTATAGCTGAGGGGGTTCGGGAGACCCAGTACTTC. This encodes CASSIAEGVRETQYF.

This clone occurred once. The chain uses TRBV5-1 and TRBJ2-1, with D uncertain. V was trimmed by 1 base and J by 5 bases, leaving 4 bases between them. This CDR3 has 12 residues. The V gene's germline CDR1 is SGHRS and CDR2 YFSETQ. DNA for the CDR3: TGCGCCAGCAGCTTGTCTGACAATGAGCAGTTCTTC. Protein: CASSLSDNEQFF.

The V call is TRBV5-4, the J call TRBJ1-1; possibly TRBD1 for D (5 bases). The CDR3 length is 15 residues. Trimming stripped 0 bases from V and 4 bases from J, with 13 bases between. CDR1 is SGHNT, CDR2 YYREEE, per germline (reference sequence). The CDR3 bases are TGTGCCAGCAGCTTGGGGGCAGGGCTTAGCACTGAAGCTTTCTTT. Encoded protein: CASSLGAGLSTEAFF.